The 29 T cell receptor beta chains presented below share a single source sample, sequenced in a study of T cell changes during pregnancy in multiple sclerosis (dated by TCRdb to between 2018 and 2020). Library creation used the immunoSEQ multiplex PCR assay. TCRdb's version of the immuneACCESS table is confined to in-frame rearrangements and falls short of the full clone set. An unresolved V gene accounts for under half of the shortfall where checked; the remainder is of unknown origin. This sample holds roughly 45,000 clones; approximately 92% were observed only once. Roughly 4.3% of the sample belongs to the ten largest clones. The sample consisted of CD8+ T cells from peripheral blood mononuclear cells, taken after pregnancy. These receptors came from a female donor with multiple sclerosis, enrolled in a pregnancy study.

The chain has TRBV7-9 and TRBJ2-2; 9 bases map to TRBD1. CDR1 SEHNR and CDR2 FQNEAQ come from the germline V gene (reference sequence). The CDR3 spans 16 residues. J gave up 3 bases and V 5 bases, and 7 bases lay outside the gene matches. In DNA form, the CDR3 reads TGTGCCAGCAGCCACCTGGACAGGGGCGACACCGGGGAGCTGTTTTTT. It translates to CASSHLDRGDTGELFF. The variable domain in full, completed from reference TRBV7-9 and TRBJ2-2, reads DTGVSQNPRHKITKRGQNVTFRCDPISEHNRLYWYRQTLGQGPEFLTYFQNEAQLEKSRLLSDRFSAERPKGSFSTLEIQRTEQGDSAMYLCASSHLDRGDTGELFFGEGSRLTVL.

This chain links TRBV5-1 with TRBJ1-3; 7 nucleotides line up with TRBD1. The CDR3 extends over 14 amino acids. With 0 bases clipped from V and 6 bases from J, the junction kept 3 bases outside the gene matches. CDR1 is SGHRS and CDR2 is YFSETQ in the germline V gene. The CDR3 DNA reads TGCGCCAGCAGCTTGGGACAGGGAGAAAACACCATATATTTT. Residues: CASSLGQGENTIYF.

The rearrangement links TRBV27 to TRBJ2-1; 10 bases align to TRBD2. V lost 3 bases, J lost 4 bases, and 3 bases stayed unmatched. Germline V gene sequence: CDR1 MNHEY, CDR2 SMNVEV (reference sequence). The length of the CDR3 is 15 residues. The CDR3 loop is CASSFGTSAYNEQFF. Written as DNA, the CDR3 is TGTGCCAGCAGTTTCGGGACTAGCGCTTACAATGAGCAGTTCTTC.

This chain connects TRBV7-9 to TRBJ1-2, with 9 bases lining up with TRBD1. The ends lost 1 base at V and 7 bases at J; junction bases unmatched: 4. The germline CDR1 and CDR2 sequences are SEHNR and FQNEAQ (reference sequence). The CDR3 totals 14 residues. Here the CDR3 DNA reads TGTGCCAGCAGCTTAGTGGGACAGGGTTTTGGCTACACCTTC. Amino acid sequence: CASSLVGQGFGYTF. The entire variable domain, with the rest obtained from reference TRBV7-9 and TRBJ1-2, is as follows: DTGVSQNPRHKITKRGQNVTFRCDPISEHNRLYWYRQTLGQGPEFLTYFQNEAQLEKSRLLSDRFSAERPKGSFSTLEIQRTEQGDSAMYLCASSLVGQGFGYTFGSGTRLTVV.

V is TRBV19 and J is TRBJ1-3; TRBD1 matches 7 bases. This CDR3 has 14 residues. Germline CDR1 is LNHDA and CDR2 is SQIVND (reference sequence). The junction had 5 bases not matched to a gene; V was cut back by 7 bases and J by 2 bases. Written as DNA, the CDR3 is TGTGCCAGTATTAAGGGGGCGACTGGAAACACCATATATTTT. This codes for CASIKGATGNTIYF. The full variable domain, its missing parts supplied by reference TRBV19 and TRBJ1-3, is DGGITQSPKYLFRKEGQNVTLSCEQNLNHDAMYWYRQDPGQGLRLIYYSQIVNDFQKGDIAEGYSVSREKKESFPLTVTSAQKNPTAFYLCASIKGATGNTIYFGEGSWLTVV.

The chain couples TRBV7-8 to TRBJ2-2; 7 bases line up with TRBD2. Germline V gene sequence: CDR1 SGHVS, CDR2 FQNEAQ. Unmatched junction bases numbered 4, after V lost 4 bases and J lost 5 bases. This CDR3 has 14 residues. The CDR3 bases are TGTGCCAGCAGCTCCGGGACTAATACCGGGGAGCTGTTTTTT. Its translation is CASSSGTNTGELFF. The full variable domain, with the rest looked up from reference TRBV7-8 and TRBJ2-2, is GAGVSQSPRYKVAKRGQDVALRCDPISGHVSLFWYQQALGQGPEFLTYFQNEAQLDKSGLPSDRFFAERPEGSVSTLKIQRTQQEDSAVYLCASSSGTNTGELFFGEGSRLTVL.

V and J are TRBV5-4 and TRBJ1-1; 8 bases line up with TRBD1. V lost 2 bases, J lost 4 bases, and 1 base stayed unmatched. Looked up from germline, CDR1 is SGHNT and CDR2 is YYREEE (reference sequence). The CDR3 runs to 13 residues. The CDR3 bases are TGTGCCAGCAGCTTAACAGGGGGCACTGAAGCTTTCTTT. It specifies CASSLTGGTEAFF. Full variable domain (outside the CDR3, taken from reference TRBV5-4 and TRBJ1-1): ETGVTQSPTHLIKTRGQQVTLRCSSQSGHNTVSWYQQALGQGPQFIFQYYREEENGRGNFPPRFSGLQFPNYSSELNVNALELDDSALYLCASSLTGGTEAFFGQGTRLTVV.

This clone has a single count. The rearrangement uses TRBV4-2 and TRBJ2-7, with TRBD2 matching 7 bases. CDR1 and CDR2 from the germline V gene are LGHNA and YNFKEQ. The CDR3 spans 17 residues. J lost 4 bases, V lost 1 base, and 13 bases had no gene match. The CDR3: CASSQVTGTTGLYEQYF. In nucleotides, the CDR3 is TGTGCCAGCAGCCAAGTTACCGGGACTACCGGACTTTACGAGCAGTACTTC.

The chain uses TRBV9 and TRBJ2-5; D might be TRBD1 (6 bases). Germline V gives CDR1 SGDLS, CDR2 YYNGEE. The CDR3 consists of 14 residues. Deletions cut 4 bases from V and 5 bases from J, with 15 bases between. CDR3 coding DNA: TGTGCCAGCAGCTCGATCAGGGGTGGCGAGACCCAGTACTTC. Protein product: CASSSIRGGETQYF.

V gene TRBV7-8 combines with J gene TRBJ2-7; 9 bases match TRBD1. The CDR3 consists of 16 residues. In germline, CDR1 is SGHVS, CDR2 FQNEAQ. Trimming cost V 1 base and J 0 bases; bases outside gene matches: 4. The CDR3 DNA reads TGTGCCAGCAGCTTAGAGGGGACAGGGCCCTCCTACGAGCAGTACTTC. This sequence encodes CASSLEGTGPSYEQYF.

The chain carries TRBV11-2 and TRBJ2-3, with unresolved D. In germline, CDR1 is SGHAT, CDR2 FQNNGV. Trimming stripped 6 bases from V and 2 bases from J, with 15 bases between. The CDR3 length is 15 residues. CDR3: CASRPSLLPTDTQYF. CDR3 bases: TGTGCCAGCAGACCATCCCTACTCCCCACAGATACGCAGTATTTT.

This clone was detected once. The chain combines TRBV2 with TRBJ1-5, with 9 bases identical to TRBD1. Germline loops: CDR1 SNHLY, CDR2 FYNNEI. The CDR3 has 15 amino acids. The V gene end was trimmed by 6 bases and the J gene end by 5 bases; junction bases not matched to a gene: 8. CDR3 in amino acids: CASSETGGPDQPQHF. The CDR3 nucleotides read TGTGCCAGCAGCGAAACAGGGGGCCCCGATCAGCCCCAGCATTTT.

The CDR3, as DNA: TGTGCCATCAGTGGAGGGAAGTTCGCTGAAGCTTTCTTT. It specifies CAISGGKFAEAFF. The chain uses TRBV10-3 and TRBJ1-1, with D unclear. CDR3 size: 13 residues. CDR1 is ENHRY, CDR2 SYGVKD, per germline. Trimming took 4 bases from V and 6 from J, leaving 12 bases between them.

The J gene is TRBJ2-2, the V gene TRBV27; the match to TRBD1 covers 8 bases. J was trimmed by 4 bases and V by 6 bases; bases with no gene match: 7. Germline V gene data show CDR1 as MNHEY and CDR2 as SMNVEV (reference sequence). This CDR3 contains 15 residues. The CDR3 is CASRGAGGATGELFF. DNA of the CDR3: TGTGCCAGCAGGGGGGCAGGGGGCGCCACCGGGGAGCTGTTTTTT.

The J gene is TRBJ2-5, the V gene TRBV30; 9 bases align to TRBD1. The CDR3 totals 15 residues. The trim removed 0 bases at V and 3 bases at J, leaving 5 bases unmatched. Germline loops: CDR1 GTSNPN, CDR2 SVGIG (reference sequence). The CDR3 loop reads CAWSVGTGPKETQYF. DNA of the CDR3: TGTGCCTGGAGTGTCGGGACAGGGCCCAAAGAGACCCAGTACTTC.

The CDR3 is CASSFRTGENEQFF. CDR3 DNA: TGCGCCAGCAGCTTCCGGACAGGGGAGAATGAGCAGTTCTTC. The genes are TRBV4-1 and TRBJ2-1, with TRBD1 matching over 9 bases. The CDR3 spans 14 residues. The trim removed 5 bases at V and 7 bases at J, leaving 6 bases unmatched. Germline CDR1 is MGHRA and CDR2 is YSYEKL.

V and J are TRBV4-3 and TRBJ2-5, with a possible D match to TRBD1 (6 bases). V lost 0 bases and J 5 bases, leaving 13 bases between the germline ends. The CDR3 runs 15 residues. Germline CDR1 is LGHNA and CDR2 is YSLEER. The DNA of the CDR3 is TGCGCCAGCAGCCAAGAAACTGCAGGGGTTGAGACCCAGTACTTC. This translates into CASSQETAGVETQYF.

V usage is TRBV19 and J usage is TRBJ2-1; TRBD2 matches 9 bases. The CDR3 totals 14 residues. The germline gives CDR1 LNHDA, CDR2 SQIVND (reference sequence). The V segment lost 4 bases and the J segment 7 bases; nucleotides outside the gene matches: 5. The CDR3 nucleotides read TGTGCCAGTAGTAGTAGCGGGAGCCCTAATGAGCAGTTCTTC. Amino acid sequence: CASSSSGSPNEQFF. The full variable domain, completed using reference TRBV19 and TRBJ2-1, is DGGITQSPKYLFRKEGQNVTLSCEQNLNHDAMYWYRQDPGQGLRLIYYSQIVNDFQKGDIAEGYSVSREKKESFPLTVTSAQKNPTAFYLCASSSSGSPNEQFFGPGTRLTVL.

This chain uses TRBV30 with TRBJ2-7; D is undetermined. The CDR3 is made up of 12 amino acids. CDR1 is GTSNPN and CDR2 is SVGIG in the germline V gene (reference sequence). V lost 5 bases, J lost 2 bases, and 10 bases lay in between. The CDR3 here is CAWGLGAYEQYF. The DNA for the CDR3 is TGTGCCTGGGGTCTGGGCGCCTACGAGCAGTACTTC.

V is TRBV6-5 and J is TRBJ1-1; possibly TRBD1 for D (6 bases). The CDR3 is 15 amino acids. Germline loops: CDR1 MNHEY, CDR2 SVGAGI. V was cut by 6 bases and J by 3 bases, with 17 bases left in between. The CDR3 bases are TGTGCCAGCAGCCGCAGGGGCAGGTCGGACACTGAAGCTTTCTTT. Residues: CASSRRGRSDTEAFF.

As DNA, the CDR3 is TGTGCCAGCAGCTTAGAGGCAGGGGGTGGCTATGGCTACACCTTC. Translating it yields CASSLEAGGGYGYTF. This rearrangement joins TRBV7-9 to TRBJ1-2; 7 positions match TRBD1. Germline CDR1 reads SEHNR; CDR2 reads FQNEAQ (reference sequence). This CDR3 comprises 15 residues. The ends lost 1 base at V and 4 bases at J; junction bases unmatched: 6.

This clone has only one observation. This chain links TRBV6-1 with TRBJ2-1; 9 nucleotides match TRBD2. Germline V CDR1 and CDR2: MNHNS, SASEGT. Losses at the gene ends were 2 bases for V and 8 bases for J; bases not matched to a gene: 4. The CDR3 loop spans 14 amino acids. The CDR3 DNA follows: TGTGCCAGCAGTGAACTAGCGGGACCCTATGAGCAGTTCTTC. This encodes CASSELAGPYEQFF.

The chain employs TRBV28 and TRBJ1-1; D gene uncertain. The germline V gene encodes CDR1 MDHEN and CDR2 SYDVKM. Trimming left V 5 bases short and J 0 bases short, with 13 bases between. This CDR3 is 15 amino acids long. The CDR3 reads CASSIETPMNTEAFF. The CDR3 region has the DNA TGTGCCAGCAGTATCGAAACACCAATGAACACTGAAGCTTTCTTT.

The chain has TRBV27 and TRBJ1-4; D might be TRBD1 (5 bases). The length of the CDR3 is 13 residues. Germline V gives CDR1 MNHEY, CDR2 SMNVEV (reference sequence). V lost 3 bases to trimming and J lost 7 bases, with 9 bases between them. For the CDR3, the DNA is TGTGCCAGCAGTTTCGGGACTGCTGAAAAACTGTTTTTT. Translating it yields CASSFGTAEKLFF.

The rearrangement links TRBV5-5 to TRBJ2-5; 12 bases map to TRBD2. Germline values: CDR1 SGHKS, CDR2 YYEKEE (reference sequence). The CDR3 runs 16 residues. The V and J ends lost 2 bases and 1 base, in that order; junction bases with no gene match: 3. The CDR3 loop is CASSFRLAGAQETQYF. CDR3 DNA sequence: TGTGCCAGCAGCTTTCGACTAGCGGGGGCCCAAGAGACCCAGTACTTC.

The chain links TRBV11-3 to TRBJ1-1; no clear D. The CDR3 sequence is 13 residues long. V was trimmed by 1 base and J by 1 base, leaving 4 bases between them. Per germline, CDR1 SGHNT and CDR2 YENEEA. The CDR3 DNA sequence: TGTGCCAGCAGCTTAGTCGGGAACACTGAAGCTTTCTTT. Residues: CASSLVGNTEAFF.

The genes are TRBV12-5 and TRBJ1-4; D gene uncertain. The CDR3 runs 14 residues. Trimming pared 3 bases from V and 0 bases from J, leaving 5 bases between. Germline lookup yields CDR1 LGHNT and CDR2 FRNRAP. The CDR3 sequence is CASGFTATNEKLFF. The CDR3 bases are TGTGCTAGTGGTTTTACAGCAACTAATGAAAAACTGTTTTTT.

This rearrangement joins TRBV7-9 to TRBJ1-2, with TRBD1 matching over 8 bases. The CDR3 covers 15 residues. CDR1 and CDR2 (germline): SEHNR, FQNEAQ (reference sequence). V lost 4 bases, J lost 8 bases, and 12 bases stayed unmatched. This CDR3 is CASSSTGGRFEGYTF. Here the CDR3 DNA reads TGTGCCAGCAGCTCTACAGGGGGGAGATTTGAGGGCTACACCTTC.

The CDR3 nucleotides read TGTGCCAGCAGCCAATCTCGACAGGGAGTAATAGCCAAAAACATTCAGTACTTC. Translating gives CASSQSRQGVIAKNIQYF. The V and J genes are TRBV28 and TRBJ2-4; the match to TRBD1 covers 7 bases. The J segment lost 0 bases and the V segment lost 6 bases, leaving 14 bases of the junction unmatched. CDR3 length: 18 residues. Germline lookup yields CDR1 MDHEN and CDR2 SYDVKM.